This is a list of T cell receptor beta chains from one sample in a study of monozygotic twins with inflammatory bowel disease. For each CDR3 protein, TCRdb gives one entry from its re-call of the 5' RACE reads, without DNA. The table for this sample gives fewer than 550,000 distinct CDR3 sequences. The specimen sequenced was blood. Receptors originate from a human donor with ulcerative colitis or Crohn's disease, or a healthy co-twin of an affected twin (not recorded which). The CDR3 runs from the conserved cysteine through the conserved F or W.

J gene,V gene,CDR3 protein
TRBJ2-2,TRBV6-1,CASSEFGISNTGELFF
TRBJ1-6,TRBV3-1,CASSQVTGGNSPLHF
TRBJ1-2,TRBV18,CASSPSVVGGSFGLTIGYTF
TRBJ2-7,TRBV6-1,CASSIRPAIREQYF
TRBJ2-1,TRBV12-3/TRBV12-4,CASIPWGGSNNNEQFF
TRBJ1-1,TRBV6-5,CASRFEGGSEAFF
TRBJ2-1,TRBV20-1,CSGGAGDNEQFF
TRBJ2-1,TRBV27,CASSATFDPSYNEQFF
TRBJ2-3,TRBV3-1,CASSSRQSSTDTQYF
TRBJ1-5,TRBV7-2,CASSSWGTSQPQHF
TRBJ2-7,TRBV11-3,CASSLGVRWTSGGSYEQYF
TRBJ2-1,TRBV3-1,CASSHPTSILYNEQFF
TRBJ2-7,TRBV29-1,CSVVTGLISYEQYF
TRBJ1-2,TRBV20-1,CSAMVLHGYTF
TRBJ1-3,TRBV10-3,CAISDSGNTIYF
TRBJ2-1,TRBV7-3,CASSPSGLHEQFF
TRBJ2-3,TRBV19,CTSSIAGLSTDTQYF
TRBJ1-5,TRBV12-3/TRBV12-4,CASRTGVRPQHF
TRBJ2-3,TRBV12-3/TRBV12-4,CASSWATGGAGDTQYF
TRBJ2-3,TRBV18,CASSPGYSTDTQYF
TRBJ2-3,TRBV10-3,CAIKPGGGNTDTQYF
TRBJ2-7,TRBV5-4,CASSGGGAASSYEQYF
TRBJ1-1,TRBV10-3,CAISEEQGRTEAFF
TRBJ1-1,TRBV3-1,CASSRGGGQSIGGAFF
TRBJ2-7,TRBV7-6,CASSGGTGEGYEQYF
TRBJ1-2,TRBV20-1,CSANGGASGYTF
TRBJ2-3,TRBV20-1,CSARVSTDTQYF
TRBJ2-3,TRBV6-1,CASRPKKGGTDTQYF
TRBJ2-1,TRBV19,CASGGGRGPPHNEQFF
TRBJ1-5,TRBV20-1,CSASSGGNQPQHF
TRBJ2-7,TRBV20-1,CSATSSTSGSSYEQYF
TRBJ2-3,TRBV12-3/TRBV12-4,CASRSTSGRTDTQYF
TRBJ2-1,TRBV28,CASSPTFLSRYNEQFF
TRBJ1-1,TRBV5-1,CASSMRLLRMNTEAFF
TRBJ1-1,TRBV18,CASSRGASLRDTEAFF
TRBJ2-7,TRBV7-2,CASRAGQGSYEQYF
TRBJ2-3,TRBV7-2,CASSPAGETDTQYF
TRBJ2-3,TRBV9,CASSGGITDTQYF
TRBJ1-5,TRBV6-1,CASMYDSYSNQPQHF
TRBJ2-1,TRBV29-1,CSVGGGGTEQFF
TRBJ2-7,TRBV11-3,CASSLGPGQGMYEQYF
TRBJ1-1,TRBV29-1,CSGRGQYREAFF
TRBJ2-7,TRBV6-5,CASSYLNEQYF
TRBJ2-5,TRBV7-6,CASSLGGTGRQETQYF
TRBJ2-5,TRBV20-1,CSARRGDRGQETQYF
TRBJ2-7,TRBV2,CASMGGHTAIYEQYF
TRBJ2-7,TRBV18,CASSPSGQGIYEQYF
TRBJ1-5,TRBV27,CASSLSGGGNQPQHF
TRBJ2-7,TRBV6-5,CASSSLAAGSTYEQYF
TRBJ1-2,TRBV5-1,CASSLATGSLGYTF
TRBJ2-2,TRBV28,CASSFRRTSANTGELFF